The rows below give T cell receptor beta chains drawn from one sample of a study of T cell responses to AZD1222 COVID-19 vaccine. Sequenced by immunoSEQ multiplex PCR; TCRdb stores in-frame clones only, minus some. Found here are over 80,000 clones, approximately 91% of them singletons; the top ten hold about 9%. The starting material was peripheral blood, obtained 28 days after the second AZD1222 dose. All receptors derive from an adult who received the AZD1222 COVID-19 vaccine. The CDR3 runs from the conserved cysteine through the conserved F or W. A D gene is named only where the DNA matches it firmly. The size entry is marked missing in some rows and otherwise reads once, few, many or a size class.

j_call: TRBJ1-2
clone_size: NA
d_call: TRBD1
v_call: TRBV5-4
cdr3_nt: TGTGCCAGCAGTTCGACAGGGGGCGCCTATGGCTACACCTTC
cdr3_aa: CASSSTGGAYGYTF

j_call: TRBJ1-1
clone_size: NA
d_call: NA
v_call: TRBV5-5
cdr3_nt: TGTGCCAGCAGCGGAAGGGACACTCTGAACACTGAAGCTTTCTTT
cdr3_aa: CASSGRDTLNTEAFF

j_call: TRBJ2-7
clone_size: NA
d_call: NA
v_call: TRBV2
cdr3_nt: TGTGCCAGCGGAACGGGAGCACGGTACTTC
cdr3_aa: CASGTGARYF

j_call: TRBJ2-1
clone_size: NA
d_call: NA
v_call: TRBV7-7
cdr3_nt: TGTGCTAGCAGCTTCGGCGAATACAATGAGCAGTTCTTC
cdr3_aa: CASSFGEYNEQFF

j_call: TRBJ1-3
clone_size: large
d_call: NA
v_call: TRBV11-2
cdr3_nt: TGTGCCAGCACCCGCGGCGGGGCGGGTGGAAACACCATATATTTT
cdr3_aa: CASTRGGAGGNTIYF

j_call: TRBJ2-7
clone_size: NA
d_call: TRBD1
v_call: TRBV4-1
cdr3_nt: TGCGCCAGCAGCCAGTTACCGGGACAGAGCTACGAGCAGTACTTC
cdr3_aa: CASSQLPGQSYEQYF

j_call: TRBJ2-7
clone_size: NA
d_call: NA
v_call: TRBV28
cdr3_nt: TGTGCCAGCAGTTTACGCGGCTACGAGCAGTACTTC
cdr3_aa: CASSLRGYEQYF

j_call: TRBJ1-2
clone_size: NA
d_call: TRBD1
v_call: TRBV28
cdr3_nt: TGTGCCAGCAGTGACAGGGGGCTAGGCTATGGCTACACCTTC
cdr3_aa: CASSDRGLGYGYTF

j_call: TRBJ1-2
clone_size: NA
d_call: NA
v_call: TRBV28
cdr3_nt: TGTGCCAGCAGTTTTTATACGGCAGACTATGGCTACACCTTC
cdr3_aa: CASSFYTADYGYTF

j_call: TRBJ2-5
clone_size: once
d_call: TRBD1
v_call: TRBV2
cdr3_nt: TGTGCCAGCACCCCCAGGACAGGGGAGTACCAAGAGACCCAGTACTTC
cdr3_aa: CASTPRTGEYQETQYF

j_call: TRBJ1-1
clone_size: NA
d_call: NA
v_call: TRBV29-1
cdr3_nt: TGCAGCGTCGAAATACAGGGTTGGACTGAAGCTTTCTTT
cdr3_aa: CSVEIQGWTEAFF

j_call: TRBJ2-3
clone_size: NA
d_call: NA
v_call: TRBV9
cdr3_nt: TGTGCCAGCAGCGTAGAGTCGTACACAGATACGCAGTATTTT
cdr3_aa: CASSVESYTDTQYF

j_call: TRBJ2-5
clone_size: NA
d_call: TRBD1
v_call: TRBV5-1
cdr3_nt: TGCGCCAGCAGCTATTCAGGGGGCGGGGAGACCCAGTACTTC
cdr3_aa: CASSYSGGGETQYF

j_call: TRBJ2-7
clone_size: once
d_call: NA
v_call: TRBV4-1
cdr3_nt: TGCGCCAGCAGCTCCCGAGCGGGTGGTACCTACGAGCAGTACTTC
cdr3_aa: CASSSRAGGTYEQYF

j_call: TRBJ2-2
clone_size: NA
d_call: NA
v_call: TRBV30
cdr3_nt: TGTGCCTGGAGCGCACTTCACACCGGGGAGCTGTTTTTT
cdr3_aa: CAWSALHTGELFF

j_call: TRBJ1-5
clone_size: NA
d_call: NA
v_call: TRBV27
cdr3_nt: TGTGCCAGCGGACCCCGAGGATATCCTGGTTTGAGCAATCAGCCCCAGCATTTT
cdr3_aa: CASGPRGYPGLSNQPQHF

j_call: TRBJ1-6
clone_size: NA
d_call: TRBD1
v_call: TRBV5-5
cdr3_nt: TGTGCCAGCAGCTCTCAAGGGACAGGGGTTTTTCGATCACCCCTCCACTTT
cdr3_aa: CASSSQGTGVFRSPLHF

j_call: TRBJ1-4
clone_size: NA
d_call: TRBD1
v_call: TRBV5-1
cdr3_nt: TGCGCCAGCAGCTTGGGGGGACAGTCTAATGAAAAACTGTTTTTT
cdr3_aa: CASSLGGQSNEKLFF

j_call: TRBJ1-6
clone_size: NA
d_call: NA
v_call: TRBV3-1/TRBV3-2
cdr3_nt: TGTGCCAGCAGCCTAAAGGTCGATAATTCACCCCTCCACTTT
cdr3_aa: CASSLKVDNSPLHF

j_call: TRBJ2-3
clone_size: NA
d_call: TRBD2
v_call: TRBV28
cdr3_nt: TGTGCCAGCAGTTGGCCCCCGGGACTACTAGATACGCAGTATTTT
cdr3_aa: CASSWPPGLLDTQYF

j_call: TRBJ1-2
clone_size: NA
d_call: NA
v_call: TRBV6-1
cdr3_nt: TGTGCCAGCAGTGACACCGTCACTAACTATGGCTACACCTTC
cdr3_aa: CASSDTVTNYGYTF

j_call: TRBJ2-5
clone_size: NA
d_call: TRBD1
v_call: TRBV24-1
cdr3_nt: TGTGCCACCAGTGATACAGGACAGGTCCAAGAGACCCAGTACTTC
cdr3_aa: CATSDTGQVQETQYF

j_call: TRBJ2-7
clone_size: few
d_call: TRBD2
v_call: TRBV28
cdr3_nt: TGTGCCAGCAGTTCCTCTAGCGGGAGGGCCTTCGAGCAGTACTTC
cdr3_aa: CASSSSSGRAFEQYF

j_call: TRBJ1-1
clone_size: NA
d_call: TRBD1
v_call: TRBV7-2
cdr3_nt: TGTGCCAGCAGCCGGGACAGGGGGCGTCGGGACACTGAAGCTTTCTTT
cdr3_aa: CASSRDRGRRDTEAFF

j_call: TRBJ2-3
clone_size: once
d_call: NA
v_call: TRBV28
cdr3_nt: TGTGCCAGCAGCTCTGCCGGCAGCCTCACAGATACGCAGTATTTT
cdr3_aa: CASSSAGSLTDTQYF

j_call: TRBJ2-7
clone_size: NA
d_call: NA
v_call: TRBV19
cdr3_nt: TGTGCCAGTAGTCCCCAAGGACTACCCGAGCAGTACTTC
cdr3_aa: CASSPQGLPEQYF

j_call: TRBJ2-2
clone_size: NA
d_call: TRBD2
v_call: TRBV10-2
cdr3_nt: TGCGCCAGCACTAGACTAGCGGACAACACCGGGGAGCTGTTTTTT
cdr3_aa: CASTRLADNTGELFF

j_call: TRBJ1-2
clone_size: NA
d_call: TRBD1
v_call: TRBV6-4
cdr3_nt: TGTGCCAGCAGTGCGGGACAGGCTAACTATGGCTACACCTTC
cdr3_aa: CASSAGQANYGYTF

j_call: TRBJ1-4
clone_size: NA
d_call: NA
v_call: TRBV2
cdr3_nt: TGTGCCAGCAGTGCAAGAATGTCCGGGGGTGGGGAAAAACTGTTTTTT
cdr3_aa: CASSARMSGGGEKLFF

j_call: TRBJ2-7
clone_size: NA
d_call: NA
v_call: TRBV18
cdr3_nt: TGTGCCAGCTCACCACTAGCAAGAGGCGACGAGCAGTACTTC
cdr3_aa: CASSPLARGDEQYF

j_call: TRBJ1-5
clone_size: NA
d_call: TRBD1
v_call: TRBV2
cdr3_nt: TGTGCCAGCAGCGGGACAGCGATTAGCAATCAGCCCCAGCATTTT
cdr3_aa: CASSGTAISNQPQHF

j_call: TRBJ1-2
clone_size: NA
d_call: NA
v_call: TRBV14
cdr3_nt: TGTGCCAGCAGCCAATCAGACGGCTACACCTTC
cdr3_aa: CASSQSDGYTF

j_call: TRBJ2-7
clone_size: NA
d_call: TRBD1
v_call: TRBV19
cdr3_nt: TGTGCCAGTAGTCTGAGGGACAGGACCTCCTACGAGCAGTACTTC
cdr3_aa: CASSLRDRTSYEQYF

j_call: TRBJ2-3
clone_size: NA
d_call: TRBD2
v_call: TRBV5-1
cdr3_nt: TGCGCCAGCAGCTTGGATCTCCAAGCGGGAGTGGGTACAGATACGCAGTATTTT
cdr3_aa: CASSLDLQAGVGTDTQYF

j_call: TRBJ1-6
clone_size: NA
d_call: TRBD1
v_call: TRBV2
cdr3_nt: TGTGCCAGCAAGGACAGGGCGGGTTCACCCCTCCACTTT
cdr3_aa: CASKDRAGSPLHF

j_call: TRBJ1-2
clone_size: NA
d_call: TRBD1
v_call: TRBV11-2
cdr3_nt: TGTGCCAGCAGCCGGGACAGGGCCTATGGCTACACCTTC
cdr3_aa: CASSRDRAYGYTF

j_call: TRBJ1-4
clone_size: NA
d_call: TRBD1
v_call: TRBV4-1
cdr3_nt: TGCGCCAGCAGCCAGGGACAGACCTCTAATGAAAAACTGTTTTTT
cdr3_aa: CASSQGQTSNEKLFF

j_call: TRBJ1-6
clone_size: NA
d_call: NA
v_call: TRBV9
cdr3_nt: TGTGCCAGCAGCGTAGGCGGTGATAATTCACCCCTCCACTTT
cdr3_aa: CASSVGGDNSPLHF

j_call: TRBJ2-5
clone_size: NA
d_call: NA
v_call: TRBV5-6
cdr3_nt: TGTGCCACGCGCTACTGGGGGGGGCCACGAGAGACCCAGTACTTC
cdr3_aa: CATRYWGGPRETQYF

j_call: TRBJ1-1
clone_size: NA
d_call: NA
v_call: TRBV11-2
cdr3_nt: TGTGCCAGCAGCCCCCGGGGGCTAAGGGTTCGGAACACTGAAGCTTTCTTT
cdr3_aa: CASSPRGLRVRNTEAFF

j_call: TRBJ1-4
clone_size: NA
d_call: NA
v_call: TRBV6-6
cdr3_nt: TGTGCCAGCACCAACCGGGGGAGAAAACTGTTTTTT
cdr3_aa: CASTNRGRKLFF

j_call: TRBJ2-1
clone_size: NA
d_call: NA
v_call: TRBV5-1
cdr3_nt: TGCGCCAGCAGCTTGTACCCGGGACTTATTTTCTTC
cdr3_aa: CASSLYPGLIFF

j_call: TRBJ2-2
clone_size: NA
d_call: NA
v_call: TRBV18
cdr3_nt: TGTGCCAGCTCACCACAGCAACCGAACACCGGGGAGCTGTTTTTT
cdr3_aa: CASSPQQPNTGELFF

j_call: TRBJ2-7
clone_size: NA
d_call: TRBD1
v_call: TRBV14
cdr3_nt: TGTGCCAGCAGCCGAGGACAGGGCCCTTCCTACGAGCAGTACTTC
cdr3_aa: CASSRGQGPSYEQYF

j_call: TRBJ2-7
clone_size: NA
d_call: TRBD1
v_call: TRBV6-5
cdr3_nt: TGTGCCAGCAGTTACTCGGGGACAGGGGATGTCTACGAGCAGTACTTC
cdr3_aa: CASSYSGTGDVYEQYF

j_call: TRBJ2-5
clone_size: NA
d_call: NA
v_call: TRBV9
cdr3_nt: TGTGCCAGCAGCGTAGAGGGGAACAACGCGGAGACCCAGTACTTC
cdr3_aa: CASSVEGNNAETQYF

j_call: TRBJ2-1
clone_size: NA
d_call: NA
v_call: TRBV9
cdr3_nt: TGTGCCAGCAGGGGAAACGGCGATGAGCAGTTCTTC
cdr3_aa: CASRGNGDEQFF

j_call: TRBJ2-2
clone_size: NA
d_call: NA
v_call: TRBV30
cdr3_nt: TGTGCCTGGAGTGTACGAATGGGGAGAGGTACCACCGGGGAGCTGTTTTTT
cdr3_aa: CAWSVRMGRGTTGELFF

j_call: TRBJ1-5
clone_size: NA
d_call: TRBD1
v_call: TRBV19
cdr3_nt: TGTGCCAGTAGTGACAGGGAACAGCCCCAGCATTTT
cdr3_aa: CASSDREQPQHF

j_call: TRBJ2-1
clone_size: NA
d_call: NA
v_call: TRBV28
cdr3_nt: TGTGCCAGCAGTGTAGGCTCGATCCTCGATGAGCAGTTCTTC
cdr3_aa: CASSVGSILDEQFF

j_call: TRBJ2-7
clone_size: NA
d_call: NA
v_call: TRBV9
cdr3_nt: TGTGCCAGCAGCGTAGAAGCCCATTTCCTAGCCCGGATCTCCTACGAGCAGTACTTC
cdr3_aa: CASSVEAHFLARISYEQYF

j_call: TRBJ1-1
clone_size: NA
d_call: TRBD1
v_call: TRBV23-1
cdr3_nt: TGCGCCAGCAGTCAGCGGCGACAGGGGGACACTGAAGCTTTCTTT
cdr3_aa: CASSQRRQGDTEAFF